The 9 T cell receptor beta chains below all came from one sample that was sequenced in a study of cytomegalovirus exposure and HLA in healthy donors. Primers for the PCR totalled 60 Vbeta and 13 Jbeta. Profiled with immunoSEQ multiplex PCR; TCRdb holds only in-frame clones, not every one. The table has roughly 120,000 clones, under 85% seen once. Source material: PBMCs. These receptors were taken from a man aged 25 to 40 in good health and CMV-seropositive.

This clone was counted a few times. The chain uses TRBV5-1 and TRBJ1-2; 9 nucleotides agree with TRBD1. With 4 bases clipped from V and 2 bases from J, the junction kept 3 bases outside the gene matches. The CDR3 loop spans 14 amino acids. Germline CDR1 is SGHRS and CDR2 is YFSETQ. CDR3 protein: CASSSGTGNYGYTF. CDR3 DNA sequence: TGCGCCAGCAGCAGTGGGACAGGGAACTATGGCTACACCTTC.

V usage is TRBV7-9 and J usage is TRBJ1-1; no clear D. Trimming left V 5 bases short and J 4 bases short, with 11 bases between. Germline CDR1 and CDR2: SEHNR and FQNEAQ (reference sequence). The CDR3 is 13 amino acids. CDR3 in amino acids: CASSPEAGTEAFF. The CDR3 DNA sequence: TGTGCCAGCAGCCCGGAAGCGGGCACTGAAGCTTTCTTT.

The gene calls are TRBV10-3 and TRBJ1-4; 9 positions agree with TRBD1. J lost 8 bases, V lost 4 bases, and 8 bases had no gene match. This CDR3 is built from 15 residues. Per germline, CDR1 ENHRY and CDR2 SYGVKD. This chain's CDR3 is CAISGEQGAGEKLFF. The DNA for the CDR3 is TGTGCCATCAGTGGGGAACAGGGGGCTGGGGAAAAACTGTTTTTT.

The V call is TRBV6-6, the J call TRBJ2-3; possible D gene TRBD1, 5 bases. The ends were cut back, 8 bases at V and 5 bases at J, with 20 bases in the middle. The germline V gene encodes CDR1 MNHNY and CDR2 SVGAGI (reference sequence). This CDR3 is built from 15 residues. CDR3 region: CASSRAPGWGDTQYF. The CDR3 DNA is TGTGCCAGCTCCCGAGCCCCAGGGTGGGGAGATACGCAGTATTTT.

This clone showed up just once. This chain connects TRBV28 to TRBJ2-7, with D uncertain. The CDR3 contains 12 residues. Deletions cut 6 bases from V and 2 bases from J, with 8 bases between. Germline V gives CDR1 MDHEN, CDR2 SYDVKM. The CDR3 here is CASSSNAYEQYF. CDR3 bases: TGTGCCAGCAGCTCTAACGCCTACGAGCAGTACTTC.

The rearrangement uses TRBV5-4 and TRBJ2-1, with D possibly being TRBD2 (5 bases). Germline V gene lookup returns CDR1 SGHNT and CDR2 YYREEE (reference sequence). The CDR3 length is 16 residues. With 0 bases removed from V and 4 bases from J, the gap between germline ends came to 14 bases. CDR3 sequence (DNA): TGTGCCAGCAGCTTGGCTAGCAGATCTACTTACAATGAGCAGTTCTTC. It translates to CASSLASRSTYNEQFF.

This sequence joins TRBV2 and TRBJ1-6, with 7 bases aligning to TRBD1. Germline lookup yields CDR1 SNHLY and CDR2 FYNNEI. The length of the CDR3 is 15 residues. The V segment lost 2 bases and the J segment 4 bases; nucleotides outside the gene matches: 2. CDR3 coding DNA: TGTGCCAGCAGTGAATTACAGGGGTATAATTCACCCCTCCACTTT. This encodes CASSELQGYNSPLHF.

The genes are TRBV5-8 and TRBJ2-3; maybe TRBD2 (6 bases). V lost 4 bases and J 2 bases, leaving 17 bases between the germline ends. Germline V gene lookup returns CDR1 SGHTS and CDR2 YDEGEE. The CDR3 totals 16 residues. The CDR3: CASSPLTGTYTDTQYF. DNA of the CDR3: TGTGCCAGCAGCCCCCTGACGGGGACTTACACAGATACGCAGTATTTT. Looking up the rest from reference TRBV5-8 and TRBJ2-3 gives the full variable domain: EAGVTQSPTHLIKTRGQQATLRCSPISGHTSVYWYQQALGLGLQFLLWYDEGEERNRGNFPPRFSGRQFPNYSSELNVNALELEDSALYLCASSPLTGTYTDTQYFGPGTRLTVL.

This chain uses TRBV28 with TRBJ1-5; D is perhaps TRBD1 (6 bases). Trimming pared 8 bases from V and 6 bases from J, leaving 14 bases between. CDR3 length: 13 amino acids. Germline-derived CDR1 and CDR2 are MDHEN and SYDVKM. CDR3 in amino acids: CASAAGTSQPQHF. DNA for the CDR3: TGTGCCAGCGCGGCCGGGACATCTCAGCCCCAGCATTTT.